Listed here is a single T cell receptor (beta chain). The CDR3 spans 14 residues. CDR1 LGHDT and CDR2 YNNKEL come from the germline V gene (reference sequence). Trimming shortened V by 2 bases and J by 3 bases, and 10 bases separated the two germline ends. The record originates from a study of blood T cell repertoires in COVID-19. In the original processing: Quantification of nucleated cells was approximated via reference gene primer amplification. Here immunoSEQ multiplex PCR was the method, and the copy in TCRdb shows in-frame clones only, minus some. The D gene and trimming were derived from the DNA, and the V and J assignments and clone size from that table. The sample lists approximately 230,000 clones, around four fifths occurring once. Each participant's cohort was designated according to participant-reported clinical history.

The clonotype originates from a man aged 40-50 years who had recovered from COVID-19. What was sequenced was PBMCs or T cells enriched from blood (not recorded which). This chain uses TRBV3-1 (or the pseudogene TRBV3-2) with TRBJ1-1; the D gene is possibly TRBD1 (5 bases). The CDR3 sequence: CASSQRGWDTEAFF. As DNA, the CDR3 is TGTGCCAGCAGCCAAAGGGGCTGGGACACTGAAGCTTTCTTT.